This TCR beta chain was recovered during a study of technical replicates of blood from a few donors. Germline CDR1 and CDR2: LGHNA and YNFKEQ. V shed 3 bases, J shed 3 bases, and the junction held 5 bases outside the gene matches. CDR3 size: 15 residues. Measured with immunoSEQ multiplex PCR; TCRdb has only the in-frame clones, and not every one. Among around 65,000 clones listed, around 86% were seen once. The chain joins TRBV4-2 to TRBJ1-1; the match to TRBD1 covers 9 bases. Sequenced material: PBMCs. This TCR derives from a human donor in good health. Some clones in this sample may be carry-over from other donors' samples. DNA for the CDR3: TGTGCCAGCAGCCAGCCGGGACAGGGCTACACTGAAGCTTTCTTT. Translated, it gives CASSQPGQGYTEAFF.